This T cell receptor (beta chain) was retrieved from a study of blood T cell repertoires in COVID-19. Study summary: Sites in the United States, Italy and Spain provided acute and convalescent COVID-19 samples. From T cells, B-cell-depleted T cells, or PBMCs came the material, which was cDNA or gDNA.

Trimming removed 1 base from V and 2 bases from J; junction bases left unmatched: 5. Per the germline V gene, CDR1 is SGHVS and CDR2 is FNYEAQ. The CDR3 contains 16 residues. In the authors' methods: Estimated nucleated cell counts came from reference gene primer amplification. Some clones are missing from TCRdb's copy, which holds only in-frame ones; the method was immunoSEQ multiplex PCR. V, J and clone size were drawn from that table, and D and trimming were deduced from the DNA. The repertoire includes around 250,000 clones, over 70% of them detected once, and roughly 5% sits in the top ten. The sequenced material came from peripheral blood. This clonotype originated in a man older than 75 with acute or convalescent COVID-19. The chain links TRBV7-6 to TRBJ1-1; TRBD1 matches at 9 bases. CDR3 sequence reads: CASSLGGTGLNTEAFF. Written as DNA, the CDR3 is TGTGCCAGCAGCTTAGGGGGGACAGGGCTTAACACTGAAGCTTTCTTT. Based on the CDR3 plus reference TRBV7-6 and TRBJ1-1, the full variable domain is GAGVSQSPRYKVTKRGQDVALRCDPISGHVSLYWYRQALGQGPEFLTYFNYEAQQDKSGLPNDRFSAERPEGSISTLTIQRTEQRDSAMYRCASSLGGTGLNTEAFFGQGTRLTVV.